This T cell receptor (beta chain) was sequenced in a study of cytomegalovirus exposure and HLA in healthy donors (dated by TCRdb to 2017 to 2019). Notes on the research overall: According to an earlier analysis of 450 to 650 of the donors, 150 million to 200 million T cells yielded some 110 million unique TCR beta sequences and around 280 Gb of sequence data. An early release that covered some 630 HLA-typed donors contained approximately 300 gigabases of sequencing data and approximately 85 million unique TCR sequences. Of the 398 genotyped donors, about 84% fell in the genetic ancestry cluster associated with self-reported Caucasian donors. The aim of the study was to test whether cataloging public T cell receptors could identify signatures of past pathogen exposure. Using immunosequencing, the study profiled T cell repertoires from about 650 subjects and related those repertoires to cytomegalovirus serostatus. Besides the first cohort of about 730 subjects, a separate validation cohort made up of roughly 120 different subjects was used. The study combined high-throughput TCR immunosequencing, statistical association of individual TCRs with disease status, and machine learning to predict cytomegalovirus infection status. A later analysis re-analyzed previously published TCR beta repertoires from 666 donors and added high-resolution HLA genotyping to study TCR occurrence patterns. Rather than using new phenotypic data, the later analysis identified candidate immune exposures from TCR beta sequences and from how often those sequences occurred across donors. An earlier analysis of around 580 of the donors used high-throughput TCR beta sequencing to judge whether each TCR beta V gene segment behaved as functional or pseudogenic. Donor age, sex, ethnicity and CMV serostatus were compiled together with the repertoire data. A later genetic analysis took genome-wide SNP genotypes for about three fifths of the roughly 700 donors and used that subset as a discovery cohort. Every discovery cohort repertoire had been produced on one sequencing platform. Both class I and class II loci were covered by HLA typing, at four-digit resolution. Typing coverage differed by locus: A, B, C, DRB1 and DQB1 were typed in about 629-640 donors, DQA1 in 522, DPA1 in 600 to 610, and DPB1 in just under 490. Four to six DR-DQ haplotypes were handled as single units for association and clustering because linkage in the cohort was strong. On average, over 200,000 unique TCR beta nucleotide sequences were sequenced per donor among fewer than 500 genotyped donors of the cohort, with roughly 18% of those sequences being non-productive.

The library was obtained by the immunoSEQ multiplex PCR assay. The multiplex PCR relied on a mix of 60 forward primers for TCR Vbeta segments and 13 reverse primers for TCR Jbeta segments. Amplification of the CDR3 region of rearranged TCR beta genes was performed with a multiplex PCR assay on genomic DNA. Amplified TCR beta libraries were sequenced as 87-base-pair reads on the Illumina HiSeq System. The published analysis was carried out like this. In a later analysis, tens of millions of unique TCR beta chains were counted across the roughly 610 repertoires, and about 10 million of these chains were shared by at least two donors. To remove PCR and sequencing errors, raw reads were error-corrected and collapsed into unique sequences using a nearest-neighbor algorithm that merged closely related sequences. To assign V, D and J gene segments, CDR3 sequences were aligned to IMGT reference sequences. For a sequence to be retained, a match of at least six nucleotides to both a V gene segment and a J gene segment was required. Rearrangements were classified as productive when the CDR3 lacked stop codons and remained in frame with V and J, and all other rearrangements were classified as non-productive. Following IMGT convention, CDR3 was defined as the stretch from the second conserved V-encoded cysteine up to the conserved J-encoded phenylalanine. The earlier analysis of a few hundred of the donors excluded sequences that lacked an unambiguous match to a single V gene segment. An earlier analysis of 587 of the donors called V segments functional above 56.7% productive rearrangements and segregating when the between-donor standard deviation exceeded 5%. A statistical classification framework was built for diagnosing cytomegalovirus status from the catalog of TCR beta chain sequences. In a later analysis, V and J genes were assigned by comparing TCR nucleotide sequences against IMGT/GENE-DB human TR gene sequences. The TCRdist pipeline was used in a later analysis to assign CDR3 sequences and most-parsimonious VDJ recombination scenarios. In a later analysis, every TCR beta chain was defined by the combination of its CDR3 amino acid sequence and its V-gene family, and reads without a unique V-gene family were dropped. In a later analysis, approximately 590 highly shared, low-generation-probability nucleotide sequences were removed to address suspected cross-contamination and a sequencing artifact. For each public chain, a later analysis derived a clonal expansion index from normalized ranks of inferred template counts within each repertoire. Generation probabilities in a later analysis came from a VDJ recombination model fitted to out-of-frame rearrangements, and those results were checked against IGoR. In a later analysis, TCR-TCR, TCR-HLA and TCR-CMV co-occurrence was scored with hypergeometric tests, and a repertoire-size bias correction was applied to TCR pairs. False discovery rates were estimated in a later analysis by permuting HLA or CMV assignments 20 times. A later analysis grouped co-occurring TCRs with DBSCAN, adding TCRdist sequence similarity when clustering within HLA-allele-positive subsets. Repertoires with fewer than 30,000 or more than 120,000 public chains were left out of co-occurrence clustering, as were a handful of repertoires with anomalous nucleotide sharing. The clones in this table, taken by TCRdb from immuneACCESS, are in-frame only. Not every clone is retained; where verified, under half of the shortfall comes from an unresolved V gene, and the cause of the rest is unknown. The D gene and trimming were derived from the DNA, and the V and J assignments and clone size from that table. The sample table gives 130,000 or so clones. The ten largest clones represent less than 2% of the sample.

Based on the germline V gene, the CDR1 and CDR2 sequences are SGDLS and YYNGEE. The CDR3 measures 14 amino acids from cysteine to phenylalanine. Only the CDR3 region is kept as DNA, spanning 42 bases read in frame from base 1. V is cut back by 4 bases and J by 4 bases, with 2 bases in the junction unmatched. Overall study results and their limits: In the study, some 160 TCR beta chains were listed as associated with cytomegalovirus. Broadly in line with IMGT annotations, most TCR beta V segments showed up in productive rearrangements about 87% or about 30% of the time in an earlier analysis of a few hundred of the donors. A further reported finding was that TCR beta sequences accurately predicted the HLA-A and HLA-B alleles for most subjects in the first cohort. According to a later analysis, TCR association rates differed among HLA loci, with DRB1 alleles showing the most associated TCRs and HLA-C alleles showing the fewest. A later analysis found that HLA-associated TCR beta chains were more clonally expanded and had lower generation probabilities than equally common non-associated chains. Around 16 rarely observed V segments, including chromosome 9 orphons, were excluded from the earlier analysis of just under 600 of the donors because counts were too low. Some IMGT-functional V segments, including TRBV6-2 and TRBV6-3, could not be told apart with the 87-base-pair reads, so those segments were excluded. In a later genetic analysis, fewer N-insertions in productive TCRs were reported among donors in an Asian-associated ancestry cluster than the 666-donor mean. A later analysis found that most CMV-associated TCR beta chains appeared HLA-restricted, with HLA associations seemingly driven largely by CMV exposure. In vitro tests confirmed that a few of the cytomegalovirus-associated TCR beta chains recognize cytomegalovirus antigens. Correlated functional status among segregating V segments might reflect linkage disequilibrium, but an unknown experimental factor could not be ruled out. The cohort was sequenced for TCR beta chains only, and without alpha or paired-chain data the features that could be detected were limited. Roughly uniform sequencing depth across donors was assumed in presence/absence analyses, although this assumption may not hold. Most TCR sequences were observed very rarely across donors, whereas some public TCRs were present in many individuals. Because some donors lacked HLA typing at each locus, the association tests relied only on the typed subset. The only immune exposure information available for the cohort was CMV serostatus. The classifier was reported to diagnose cytomegalovirus status with high specificity and sensitivity in both the original cohort and the validation cohort. A later analysis associated about 18,000 TCR beta sequences with specific HLA alleles at a false discovery rate of 0.05. An association between a missense DCLRE1C variant and V-gene and J-gene trimming of TCR beta chains was found in a later genetic analysis and replicated in an independent cohort. According to the authors, the approach could potentially be generalized to other disease states and immunological phenotypes. The sequencing pipeline was judged likely to have produced a cluster of highly shared sequence variants as a technical artifact. When HLA alleles, especially DR and DQ, strongly co-occurred, attributing TCR associations to individual alleles was difficult. According to a later analysis, parvovirus B19, influenza, CMV and Epstein-Barr virus appeared linked to several top co-occurrence clusters.

The cohort was made up of 500 to 800 healthy bone marrow donors. At the time of sampling, every cohort member was nominally healthy, though immune exposures that went unrecorded were likely present. The donor was CMV seronegative and was included in the group of around 320 seronegative cohort members. A peripheral blood sample was collected from each donor, and TCR beta sequencing was performed on peripheral blood mononuclear cells. Genomic DNA extraction from the blood cell samples was performed with the Qiagen DNeasy Blood Extraction Kit. In regard to this clone: No cognate antigen has been identified for it.

Material for sequencing was PBMCs. This TCR came from a woman in her thirties or forties in good health and CMV-seronegative. The sequence is built from TRBV9 and TRBJ1-5; 10 of the junction bases match TRBD1. CDR3 sequence: CASSQGQGNQPQHF. The DNA sequence follows: TGTGCCAGCAGCCAGGGACAGGGGAATCAGCCCCAGCATTTT.